This T cell receptor (beta chain) was sequenced during a study of OX40 agonist ivuxolimab in advanced cancers. Study-wide context: Ivuxolimab, which targeted the costimulatory receptor OX40 (CD134), was an agonistic, fully human IgG2 monoclonal antibody. Patients were allowed to have had prior anti-PD-1, anti-PD-L1 or anti-CTLA-4 therapy, and approximately 40% of the dose-escalation patients had been treated with checkpoint inhibitors. In the dose-escalation cohort, over 65% of patients were male, and the mean age was approximately 55 years, with a range of about 20 to 90. Of the roughly 52 dose-escalation patients, hepatocellular carcinoma was present in about 20, melanoma in approximately 15, renal cell carcinoma in 9 and head and neck cancer in 9. Partial responses occurred in three dose-escalation patients: two with cutaneous melanoma and one with hepatocellular carcinoma. The paper reports the monotherapy dose-escalation portion (N of about 50 patients) of the phase I ivuxolimab trial. The point of sequencing TCRbeta in the periphery was to test whether ivuxolimab changed TCR sequence diversity and drove clonal T-cell expansion. Intravenous ivuxolimab was administered to patients every 2 weeks at six dose levels: 0.01, 0.1, 0.3, 1.5, 3 and 10 mg/kg.

Patients with a history of autoimmune disease or receiving systemic immunosuppression were excluded from the trial. Peripheral blood for TCR sequencing was drawn from every dose cohort at baseline, at cycle 4 day 1 and at cycle 7 day 1. Samples were obtained from an open-label, multicenter, first-in-human phase I dose-escalation trial of ivuxolimab. Adults with locally advanced or metastatic melanoma, renal cell, hepatocellular, or head and neck squamous cell carcinoma were enrolled in the trial. CD4+ and CD8+ T cells were sorted separately from peripheral blood before TCR sequencing. The CDR3 runs 16 residues from the cysteine to the phenylalanine. Only the CDR3 DNA stays, 48 bases, in frame from base 1. V loses 5 bases of germline sequence and J loses 1 base, and the interval between the two ends is 18 bases. In the germline V gene (reference sequence), CDR1 corresponds to SEHNR and CDR2 to FQNEAQ.

Paper-wide results and their limitations: Low levels of normalized T-cell clonal expansion were also seen in some nonresponding patients. At doses from 0.1 to 3.0 mg/kg, clonal expansion was seen in both CD4+ and CD8+ blood T cells between baseline and week 6. On average, CD8+ T cells showed more expanded clones than CD4+ T cells after ivuxolimab. Partial responders in the 0.1-3.0 mg/kg groups had among the lowest normalized peripheral clonal expansion, especially among CD8+ T cells. The antigen specificity of the clonally expanded peripheral T cells was not determined.

On this clone itself: This receptor's antigen is unknown. No base quality values were provided; no much bigger clone lies one nucleotide off.

For sequencing of the TCRbeta CDR3 region, genomic DNA was extracted from the sorted cells. TCRbeta CDR3 regions were sequenced using the immunoSEQ Assay. Drawn from immuneACCESS, this table holds only the in-frame rearrangements with V and J called that TCRdb kept. Clones are partly lost; checked studies trace under half to an unresolved V gene and leave the rest unexplained. The sample profile shows roughly 90,000 clones; approximately 91% of them were found once. The biggest ten clones account for 0.25% to 0.35% of the sample. This chain is built from TRBV7-9 and TRBJ2-7; the D match is possibly TRBD1 or TRBD2, with 5 bases aligned in each. The TCR sequence derives from an adult with an advanced solid tumor such as melanoma, head and neck, liver or kidney cancer. The specimen comprised CD4+ or CD8+ T cells sorted from blood, sampled in a trial of the OX40 agonist ivuxolimab. DNA sequence: TGTGCCAGCAGCCCTCCCCCCGGGACGGGTTCCTACGAGCAGTACTTC. Its translation reads: CASSPPPGTGSYEQYF.